This section outlines one T cell receptor (beta chain) sequence together with its context. This clonotype was counted many times. This clone's antigen is unknown. Base qualities are not recorded, but no much larger clone differs from it by a single base. The data belong to a study of Graves' ophthalmopathy and Graves' hyperthyroidism (dated by TCRdb to the late 2010s). About the full investigation: Peripheral blood was collected at initial diagnosis, before any treatment. The study used TCR beta repertoire signatures to distinguish Graves' ophthalmopathy from Graves' hyperthyroidism and to predict progression to ophthalmopathy. In total, approximately 130 blood samples were TCR-sequenced: 40 to 45 ophthalmopathy, some 75 hyperthyroidism and some 17 hyperthyroidism-to-ophthalmopathy patients. To explore V-J signatures that separate ophthalmopathy from hyperthyroidism, a discovery set of about 96 patients was enrolled, consisting of about 43 with ophthalmopathy and around 57 with stable hyperthyroidism. For independent validation, a separate cohort was made up of roughly 19 hyperthyroidism patients plus 17 patients who later progressed from hyperthyroidism to ophthalmopathy. In roughly 6 hyperthyroidism patients, the T-cell repertoire of thyroid tissue was compared with the T-cell repertoire of blood. Following sample collection, hyperthyroidism patients were given methimazole at a starting dose of 30 mg daily, and ophthalmopathy patients were given high-dose intravenous methylprednisolone. For training and testing, the roughly 93 patients in the discovery cohort were randomly divided in a 7:3 ratio. Overall study results and their limits: Most expanded thyroid clonotypes with a frequency above 0.001 also appeared in blood, which suggests that blood repertoires may reflect the immune response in the thyroid. In cross-validation, the 13-signature model distinguished ophthalmopathy from stable hyperthyroidism with 87.88% sensitivity and approximately 81% specificity, while in the test set the corresponding values were roughly 80% and 75%. In validation, the model predicted ophthalmopathy progression with more than 70% sensitivity and 72.22% specificity; more than ten predicted patients were CT-confirmed with GO in a median of about 7.1 months. No statistical method was used to predetermine the sample size, and group allocation was not hidden from the investigators.

A patient counted as having stable hyperthyroidism if there was no progression to ophthalmopathy within 18 months of follow-up. The hyperthyroidism patients were 18 to 65 years old and newly diagnosed, with a disease duration of less than 2 months. Patients with other autoimmune diseases, uncontrolled infections, pregnancy or lactation were excluded from the study. Clinical symptoms, serum thyroxine, TRAb, thyroid ultrasound and orbital computed tomography were used for diagnosis. Ficoll-Paque density gradient centrifugation was used to isolate PBMCs from around 10 ml of fresh peripheral blood. Total RNA was extracted with Trizol reagent and quality-checked on an Agilent 2100 Bioanalyzer. For repertoire sequencing, the TCR beta CDR3 regions were amplified from RNA transcripts. The first round of RT-PCR was done with HTBI primers and the Qiagen OneStep RT-PCR kit, and was followed by a second round of multiplex PCR, then size selection and purification. The libraries underwent paired-end sequencing with 100 bp reads on an Illumina HiSeq2000. The study's processing was this. SOAPnuke was used to process the reads, throwing out any read that had adapters, had uncalled bases, had a mean Phred below 15, or lacked an exact constant-primer or identifier match. High-quality paired reads were merged with COPE v1.2.5. Clonotypes were defined as unique nucleotide sequences and were aligned to IMGT TRB V, D and J references using MiTCR v1.1. The analysis was limited to V-J combinations with a frequency above 0.0001, which together covered 99.2% of the repertoires. For each V-J combination, a TCR clonal expansion and chaos score was defined as F50 clonal expansion divided by the chaos observed in the TCRdist matrix. Welch's t-statistics and random forest were used to narrow the features down to 10 to 15 V-J combinations, which were then fed into a naive Bayes classifier. The similarity between thyroid and blood repertoires was quantified using the Morisita-Horn index. TCRdb handled the public reads itself, with Q25 trimming in fastp and clone calling in MiXCR, and kept productive beta chains. Every CDR3 protein is listed once, alongside the most common genes and DNA of its rows. These V and J calls originate from TCRdb's pipeline instead of the authors' own analysis. Within this sample are hundreds of thousands of distinct CDR3 sequences, with around 20% of them counted one time only. The top ten constitute roughly 3% of the sample.

The CDR3, from cysteine to phenylalanine, totals 15 residues. Left in the record is the CDR3 DNA by itself, 45 bases read in frame from the first base. The V and J ends are trimmed by 6 bases and 10 bases, leaving 19 bases between them. Material for sequencing was peripheral blood. This receptor was taken from a woman aged 18-29 years with stable Graves' hyperthyroidism. Donor details come from another sample of the same person, matched by shared clones. Recombination linked TRBV12-3 or TRBV12-4 to TRBJ1-6, with TRBD1 as a weak D call on 6 bases. The CDR3 has the sequence CASSNTGFGWSPLHF. The nucleotide sequence is given as TGTGCCAGCAGCAATACAGGGTTTGGGTGGTCACCCCTCCACTTT.